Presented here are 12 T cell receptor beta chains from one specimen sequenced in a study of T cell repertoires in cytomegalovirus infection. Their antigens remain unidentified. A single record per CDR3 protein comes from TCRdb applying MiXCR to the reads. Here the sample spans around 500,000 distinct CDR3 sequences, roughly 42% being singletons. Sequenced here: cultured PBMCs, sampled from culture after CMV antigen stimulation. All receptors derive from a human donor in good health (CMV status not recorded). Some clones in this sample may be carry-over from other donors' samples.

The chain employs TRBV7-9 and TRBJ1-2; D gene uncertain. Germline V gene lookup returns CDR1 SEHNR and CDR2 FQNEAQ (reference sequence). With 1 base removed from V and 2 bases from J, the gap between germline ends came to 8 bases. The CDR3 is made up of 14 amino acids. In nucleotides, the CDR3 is TGTGCCAGCAGCTTAGGCGGGGAGAACTATGGCTACACCTTC. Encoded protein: CASSLGGENYGYTF.

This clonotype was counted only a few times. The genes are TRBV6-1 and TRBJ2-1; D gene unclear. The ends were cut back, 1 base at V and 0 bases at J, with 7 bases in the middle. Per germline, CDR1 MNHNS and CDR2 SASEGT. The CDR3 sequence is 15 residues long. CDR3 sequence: CASSEEGFSYNEQFF. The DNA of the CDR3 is TGTGCCAGCAGTGAAGAAGGTTTCTCCTACAATGAGCAGTTCTTC.

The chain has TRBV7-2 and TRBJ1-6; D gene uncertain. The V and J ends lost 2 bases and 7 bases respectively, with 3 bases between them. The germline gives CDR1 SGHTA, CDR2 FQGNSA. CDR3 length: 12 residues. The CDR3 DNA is TGTGCCAGCAGCTTACCAAATTCACCCCTCCACTTT. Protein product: CASSLPNSPLHF. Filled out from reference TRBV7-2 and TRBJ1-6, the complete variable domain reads GAGVSQSPSNKVTEKGKDVELRCDPISGHTALYWYRQSLGQGLEFLIYFQGNSAPDKSGLPSDRFSAERTGGSVSTLTIQRTQQEDSAVYLCASSLPNSPLHFGNGTRLTVT.

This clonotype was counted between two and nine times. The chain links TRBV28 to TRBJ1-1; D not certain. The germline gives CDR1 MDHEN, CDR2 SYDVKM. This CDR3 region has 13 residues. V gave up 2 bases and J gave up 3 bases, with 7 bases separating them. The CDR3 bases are TGTGCCAGCAGTTTAAGGATGTACACTGAAGCTTTCTTT. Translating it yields CASSLRMYTEAFF. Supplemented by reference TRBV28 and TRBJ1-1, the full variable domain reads DVKVTQSSRYLVKRTGEKVFLECVQDMDHENMFWYRQDPGLGLRLIYFSYDVKMKEKGDIPEGYSVSREKKERFSLILESASTNQTSMYLCASSLRMYTEAFFGQGTRLTVV.

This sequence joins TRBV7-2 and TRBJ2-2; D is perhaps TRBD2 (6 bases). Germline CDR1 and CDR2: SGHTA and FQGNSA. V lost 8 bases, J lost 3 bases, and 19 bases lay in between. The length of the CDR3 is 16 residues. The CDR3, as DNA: TGTGCCAGCGCCCCTCCGGGCGGGGTGTACACCGGGGAGCTGTTTTTT. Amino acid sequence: CASAPPGGVYTGELFF.

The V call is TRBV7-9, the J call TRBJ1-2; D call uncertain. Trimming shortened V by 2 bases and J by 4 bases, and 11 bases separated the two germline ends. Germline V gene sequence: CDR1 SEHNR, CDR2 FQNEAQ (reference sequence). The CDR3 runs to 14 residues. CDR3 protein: CASSLSGPSYGYTF. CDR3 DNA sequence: TGTGCCAGCAGCTTATCCGGCCCGAGCTATGGCTACACCTTC.

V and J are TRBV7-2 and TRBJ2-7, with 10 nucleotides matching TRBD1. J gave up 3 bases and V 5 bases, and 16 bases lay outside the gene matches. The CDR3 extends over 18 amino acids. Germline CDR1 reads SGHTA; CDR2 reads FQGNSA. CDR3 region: CASSEGTGERGNYYEQYF. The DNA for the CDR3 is TGTGCCAGCAGCGAAGGGACAGGGGAGCGGGGAAATTACTACGAGCAGTACTTC.

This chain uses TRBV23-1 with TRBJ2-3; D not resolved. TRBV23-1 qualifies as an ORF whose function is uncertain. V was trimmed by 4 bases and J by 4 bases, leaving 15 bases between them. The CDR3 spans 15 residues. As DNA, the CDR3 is TGCGCCAGCAGTCCGCGAGTCTTTGAGGCAGATACGCAGTATTTT. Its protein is CASSPRVFEADTQYF.

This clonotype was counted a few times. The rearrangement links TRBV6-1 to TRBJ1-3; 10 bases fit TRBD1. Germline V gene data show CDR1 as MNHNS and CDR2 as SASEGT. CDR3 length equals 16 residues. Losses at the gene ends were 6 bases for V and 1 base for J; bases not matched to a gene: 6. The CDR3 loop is CASRRQGADSGNTIYF. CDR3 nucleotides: TGTGCCAGCAGGAGACAGGGGGCGGATTCTGGAAACACCATATATTTT.

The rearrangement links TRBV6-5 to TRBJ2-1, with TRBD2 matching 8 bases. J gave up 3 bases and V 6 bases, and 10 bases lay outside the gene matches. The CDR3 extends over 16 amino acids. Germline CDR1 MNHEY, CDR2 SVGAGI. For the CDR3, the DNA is TGTGCCAGCAGATCCCCCCTAGCGGGCGGCTACAATGAGCAGTTCTTC. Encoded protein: CASRSPLAGGYNEQFF.

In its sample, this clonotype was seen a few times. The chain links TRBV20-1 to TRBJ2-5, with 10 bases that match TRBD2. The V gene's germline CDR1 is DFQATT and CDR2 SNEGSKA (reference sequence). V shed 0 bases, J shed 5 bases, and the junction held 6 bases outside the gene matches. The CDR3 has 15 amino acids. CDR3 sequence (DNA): TGCAGTGCTAGAGATGGAGCGGGGGGGCGGGAGACCCAGTACTTC. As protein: CSARDGAGGRETQYF.

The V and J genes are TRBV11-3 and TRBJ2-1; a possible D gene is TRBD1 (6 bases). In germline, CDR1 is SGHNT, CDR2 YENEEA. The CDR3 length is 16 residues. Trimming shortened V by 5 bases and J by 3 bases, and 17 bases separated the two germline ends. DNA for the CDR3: TGTGCCAGCAGCCACCACCGGGACACACTCTACAATGAGCAGTTCTTC. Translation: CASSHHRDTLYNEQFF.